What follows are 30 T cell receptor beta chains derived from one specimen sequenced in a study of control samples from healthy donors and cancer patients. Sequenced by immunoSEQ multiplex PCR; TCRdb stores in-frame clones only, minus some. The sample has 150,000 to 200,000 clones, roughly 95% seen once. Specimen: blood. The receptors derive from a woman aged 30 to 39 in good health.

This rearrangement joins TRBV5-6 to TRBJ1-2, with D perhaps TRBD1 (6 bases). The ends were cut back, 5 bases at V and 0 bases at J, with 17 bases in the middle. The V gene's germline CDR1 is SGHDT and CDR2 YYEEEE. The CDR3 runs to 16 residues. The CDR3 here is CASSSIDRITNYGYTF. The CDR3, as DNA: TGTGCCAGCAGTTCGATCGACAGGATAACTAACTATGGCTACACCTTC.

The genes are TRBV6-1 and TRBJ2-3; tentative D call: TRBD1 (5 bases). V lost 2 bases and J 1 base, leaving 10 bases between the germline ends. Germline V gene sequence: CDR1 MNHNS, CDR2 SASEGT. The CDR3 has 15 residues. The CDR3 DNA sequence: TGTGCCAGCAGTGAAAGTCAGGGCGGCACAGATACGCAGTATTTT. Translated, it gives CASSESQGGTDTQYF.

The rearrangement joins TRBV2 to TRBJ1-2; possibly TRBD1 for D (6 bases). V was clipped by 2 bases and J by 4 bases, with 14 bases between them. CDR1 is SNHLY and CDR2 is FYNNEI in the germline V gene. The CDR3 runs to 15 residues. The CDR3 loop is CASSESGARGYGYTF. CDR3 DNA: TGTGCCAGCAGTGAATCAGGGGCGCGAGGCTATGGCTACACCTTC.

The chain has TRBV13 and TRBJ1-1, with a tentative D call TRBD1 (6 bases). The CDR3 consists of 15 residues. Germline lookup yields CDR1 PRHDT and CDR2 FYEKMQ (reference sequence). Trimming removed 0 bases at V and 3 bases at J, with 11 bases between. The CDR3: CASSLGQGGYTEAFF. The DNA for the CDR3 is TGTGCCAGCAGCTTAGGACAGGGCGGGTACACTGAAGCTTTCTTT. The entire variable domain, with the rest obtained from reference TRBV13 and TRBJ1-1, is as follows: AAGVIQSPRHLIKEKRETATLKCYPIPRHDTVYWYQQGPGQDPQFLISFYEKMQSDKGSIPDRFSAQQFSDYHSELNMSSLELGDSALYFCASSLGQGGYTEAFFGQGTRLTVV.

The CDR3 is CASSLEQLSNQPQHF. Here the CDR3 DNA reads TGTGCCAGCAGCTTGGAACAGCTTAGCAATCAGCCCCAGCATTTT. The rearrangement uses TRBV5-5 and TRBJ1-5; D is unclear. The CDR3 consists of 15 residues. Germline V gene data show CDR1 as SGHKS and CDR2 as YYEKEE (reference sequence). With 0 bases removed from V and 0 bases from J, the gap between germline ends came to 7 bases.

The chain uses TRBV19 and TRBJ1-1, with TRBD1 as a possible D gene (5 bases). CDR3 length: 13 amino acids. V dropped 3 bases and J dropped 4 bases, with 9 bases sitting between them. Germline CDR1 reads LNHDA; CDR2 reads SQIVND (reference sequence). The CDR3 is CASSIAGSTEAFF. The CDR3 DNA is TGTGCCAGTAGTATCGCAGGGAGCACTGAAGCTTTCTTT.

This chain links TRBV5-4 with TRBJ1-2; 9 bases fit TRBD1. The J segment lost 8 bases and the V segment lost 4 bases, leaving 12 bases of the junction unmatched. This CDR3 has 15 amino acids. The germline gives CDR1 SGHNT, CDR2 YYREEE (reference sequence). The CDR3 DNA reads TGTGCCAGCAGCCCGGCAACAGGGGGCCGGGGAGGCTACACCTTC. Translation gives CASSPATGGRGGYTF. Supplemented by reference TRBV5-4 and TRBJ1-2, the full variable domain reads ETGVTQSPTHLIKTRGQQVTLRCSSQSGHNTVSWYQQALGQGPQFIFQYYREEENGRGNFPPRFSGLQFPNYSSELNVNALELDDSALYLCASSPATGGRGGYTFGSGTRLTVV.

V gene TRBV28 combines with J gene TRBJ2-1; D remains unclear. The germline gives CDR1 MDHEN, CDR2 SYDVKM. The CDR3 extends over 15 amino acids. The V gene lost 4 bases and the J gene lost 7 bases, with 17 bases spanning the gap. The CDR3 nucleotides read TGTGCCAGCAGTTCCCATTCTAGTGCCTCTAATGAGCAGTTCTTC. Protein product: CASSSHSSASNEQFF.

The gene calls are TRBV5-6 and TRBJ2-1; 8 nucleotides line up with TRBD2. CDR3 length: 18 residues. Germline CDR1 is SGHDT and CDR2 is YYEEEE. The trim removed 4 bases at V and 3 bases at J, leaving 15 bases unmatched. The CDR3 DNA is TGTGCCAGCAGCCCGATAGCGGGACCGGTTATTGGCTACAATGAGCAGTTCTTC. Protein product: CASSPIAGPVIGYNEQFF. The full variable domain, its missing parts supplied by reference TRBV5-6 and TRBJ2-1, is DAGVTQSPTHLIKTRGQQVTLRCSPKSGHDTVSWYQQALGQGPQFIFQYYEEEERQRGNFPDRFSGHQFPNYSSELNVNALLLGDSALYLCASSPIAGPVIGYNEQFFGPGTRLTVL.

V and J are TRBV3-1 (or the pseudogene TRBV3-2) and TRBJ2-1; 7 bases map to TRBD2. This CDR3 is built from 18 residues. V shed 0 bases and J 2 bases; nucleotides not matched to a gene: 10. In germline, CDR1 is LGHDT, CDR2 YNNKEL (reference sequence). In DNA, the CDR3 is TGTGCCAGCAGCCAAGAAGGGTTAGGGCGGGAGCCCTACAATGAGCAGTTCTTC. It encodes CASSQEGLGREPYNEQFF.

This chain joins TRBV28 and TRBJ2-7; D perhaps matches TRBD2 (5 bases). Germline-derived CDR1 and CDR2 are MDHEN and SYDVKM. The CDR3 loop spans 16 amino acids. Trimming took 6 bases from V and 5 from J, leaving 23 bases between them. CDR3 in amino acids: CASSHPGVSFFNEQYF. CDR3 bases: TGTGCCAGCAGCCACCCCGGGGTTTCGTTTTTCAACGAGCAGTACTTC.

The count of this clone is one. V is TRBV7-2 and J is TRBJ2-2; tentative D call: TRBD2 (7 bases). The CDR3 is made up of 17 amino acids. Germline V CDR1 and CDR2: SGHTA, FQGNSA. The germline V and J ends were trimmed by 6 bases and 4 bases, with 21 bases remaining between them. CDR3 residues: CASSSGGEGYGTGELFF. The CDR3 nucleotides are TGTGCCAGCAGTTCGGGGGGCGAGGGTTATGGCACCGGGGAGCTGTTTTTT. The full variable domain, in which reference TRBV7-2 and TRBJ2-2 provide the parts outside the CDR3, is GAGVSQSPSNKVTEKGKDVELRCDPISGHTALYWYRQSLGQGLEFLIYFQGNSAPDKSGLPSDRFSAERTGGSVSTLTIQRTQQEDSAVYLCASSSGGEGYGTGELFFGEGSRLTVL.

V and J are TRBV27 and TRBJ1-5; D is possibly TRBD1 (5 bases). The CDR3 is 13 residues long. V dropped 6 bases and J dropped 5 bases, with 11 bases sitting between them. In germline, CDR1 is MNHEY, CDR2 SMNVEV (reference sequence). The CDR3: CASRAQAYQPQHF. The CDR3, as DNA: TGTGCCAGCAGGGCACAGGCCTATCAGCCCCAGCATTTT.

The chain uses TRBV5-6 and TRBJ1-1, with no clear D. Trimming stripped 6 bases from V and 3 bases from J, with 15 bases between. Germline V gene data show CDR1 as SGHDT and CDR2 as YYEEEE. The CDR3 has 14 residues. This CDR3 is CASTPGGGDTEAFF. In nucleotides, the CDR3 is TGTGCCAGCACCCCAGGCGGTGGGGACACTGAAGCTTTCTTT.

The J gene is TRBJ1-2, the V gene TRBV4-1; 7 bases map to TRBD1. The CDR3 covers 16 residues. V trimming: 2 bases; J trimming: 1 base; junction bases outside the gene matches: 7. The germline CDR1 and CDR2 sequences are MGHRA and YSYEKL. CDR3 sequence reads: CASSQQGQLDNYGYTF. The CDR3 DNA sequence: TGCGCCAGCAGCCAACAGGGACAGCTCGATAACTATGGCTACACCTTC.

This clone was counted a single time. J is TRBJ2-7 and V is TRBV9; 7 bases align to TRBD2. This CDR3 spans 15 amino acids. Germline CDR1 and CDR2: SGDLS and YYNGEE. The J segment lost 4 bases and the V segment lost 0 bases, leaving 7 bases of the junction unmatched. In nucleotides, the CDR3 is TGTGCCAGCAGCGTAGGGGAGGGGACGAGATACGAGCAGTACTTC. Translating it yields CASSVGEGTRYEQYF.

The chain couples TRBV3-1 (or the pseudogene TRBV3-2) to TRBJ1-6; D possibly corresponds to TRBD1 (6 bases). The V gene lost 3 bases and the J gene lost 9 bases, with 15 bases spanning the gap. Per germline, CDR1 LGHDT and CDR2 YNNKEL (reference sequence). CDR3 size: 15 residues. CDR3 in amino acids: CASSQLQGRSSPLHF. CDR3 coding DNA: TGTGCCAGCAGCCAGCTACAGGGAAGAAGTTCACCCCTCCACTTT.

This clone was seen once. V gene TRBV3-1 (or the pseudogene TRBV3-2) combines with J gene TRBJ2-1; no reliable D call. V was cut by 2 bases and J by 6 bases, with 8 bases left in between. The CDR3 totals 13 residues. CDR1 is LGHDT, CDR2 YNNKEL, per germline (reference sequence). The CDR3 DNA follows: TGTGCCAGCAGCCAACGTGGTGGCAATGAGCAGTTCTTC. This translates into CASSQRGGNEQFF.

J is TRBJ2-7 and V is TRBV4-1; D is ambiguous. This CDR3 comprises 16 residues. V shed 2 bases and J shed 0 bases, with 14 bases lying between them. Germline CDR1 MGHRA, CDR2 YSYEKL. The chain's CDR3 is CASSQPYSRSSYEQYF. CDR3 sequence (DNA): TGCGCCAGCAGCCAACCATATAGCCGGAGCTCCTACGAGCAGTACTTC.

V and J are TRBV30 and TRBJ2-5, with 9 nucleotides matching TRBD1. J was trimmed by 4 bases and V by 2 bases; bases with no gene match: 8. Germline values: CDR1 GTSNPN, CDR2 SVGIG (reference sequence). The CDR3 covers 15 residues. The CDR3 sequence: CAWSTGGAGGETQYF. The CDR3 DNA reads TGTGCCTGGAGTACAGGGGGCGCAGGAGGAGAGACCCAGTACTTC.

The CDR3 protein is CASRGYNEQFF. CDR3 coding DNA: TGTGCCAGCAGAGGCTACAATGAGCAGTTCTTC. V gene TRBV25-1 combines with J gene TRBJ2-1, with unresolved D. CDR3 length equals 11 residues. V was clipped by 6 bases and J by 3 bases, with 3 bases between them. Germline CDR1 and CDR2: MGHDK and SYGVNS.

This chain connects TRBV30 to TRBJ1-5; D remains unclear. The germline CDR1 and CDR2 sequences are GTSNPN and SVGIG (reference sequence). The CDR3 runs 13 residues. V shed 2 bases and J shed 0 bases, with 5 bases lying between them. CDR3 loop: CAWSLDSNQPQHF. DNA of the CDR3: TGTGCCTGGAGTCTCGATAGCAATCAGCCCCAGCATTTT.

The chain combines TRBV14 with TRBJ2-6, with TRBD1 matching over 8 bases. Trimming took 4 bases from V and 4 from J; bases not matched to a gene: 9. CDR3 size: 17 residues. Per the germline V gene, CDR1 is SGHDN and CDR2 is FVKESK. This CDR3 is CASSRQGALGGANVLTF. The CDR3 nucleotides are TGTGCCAGCAGCCGTCAGGGGGCCCTTGGCGGGGCCAACGTCCTGACTTTC.

The chain carries TRBV19 and TRBJ2-5; 7 nucleotides align to TRBD2. This CDR3 comprises 16 residues. Germline V gene lookup returns CDR1 LNHDA and CDR2 SQIVND (reference sequence). J lost 4 bases, V lost 6 bases, and 14 bases had no gene match. CDR3 protein: CASSHRGRGSGETQYF. As DNA, the CDR3 is TGTGCCAGTAGCCACCGTGGGAGGGGTTCAGGAGAGACCCAGTACTTC.

The chain uses TRBV7-2 and TRBJ1-2; D gene uncertain. The CDR3 is 13 residues long. Between the trimmed V and J ends, which lost 5 bases and 2 bases, there was a span of 9 bases. Looked up from germline, CDR1 is SGHTA and CDR2 is FQGNSA. As DNA, the CDR3 is TGTGCCAGCAGCGTCAGTCGGAACTATGGCTACACCTTC. It yields the protein CASSVSRNYGYTF.

This chain links TRBV6-1 with TRBJ2-1; unclear D gene. The CDR3 consists of 18 residues. V lost 0 bases, J lost 0 bases, and 15 bases lay in between. CDR1 and CDR2 from the germline V gene are MNHNS and SASEGT. CDR3 loop: CASSEAGPRLGSYNEQFF. DNA of the CDR3: TGTGCCAGCAGTGAAGCGGGTCCACGGCTCGGCTCCTACAATGAGCAGTTCTTC.

This chain uses TRBV29-1 with TRBJ1-2, with D unresolved. The CDR3 covers 15 residues. Germline lookup yields CDR1 SQVTM and CDR2 ANQGSEA. Between the trimmed V and J ends, which lost 3 bases and 7 bases, there was a span of 21 bases. The CDR3: CSVEPLAGNYGGYTF. CDR3 in DNA: TGCAGCGTTGAGCCCCTTGCTGGGAACTATGGTGGCTACACCTTC.

The rearrangement links TRBV5-8 to TRBJ2-3, with 10 positions matching TRBD2. V dropped 4 bases and J dropped 3; count of bases not matched to a gene: 2. Germline V gene lookup returns CDR1 SGHTS and CDR2 YDEGEE. The CDR3 totals 14 residues. The CDR3 sequence: CASSKLAGTDTQYF. CDR3 coding DNA: TGTGCCAGCAGCAAACTAGCGGGGACAGATACGCAGTATTTT.

The V gene is TRBV7-9, the J gene TRBJ2-5; 10 nucleotides line up with TRBD1. Unmatched junction bases numbered 10, after V lost 3 bases and J lost 3 bases. The CDR3 consists of 17 residues. CDR1 SEHNR and CDR2 FQNEAQ come from the germline V gene (reference sequence). CDR3 loop: CASSLVTGTGVKETQYF. CDR3 in DNA: TGTGCCAGCAGCTTGGTTACCGGGACAGGGGTGAAAGAGACCCAGTACTTC.

This clone occurred a few times. This chain connects TRBV7-8 to TRBJ1-6; 11 nucleotides line up with TRBD1. The length of the CDR3 is 20 residues. From germline, CDR1 is SGHVS and CDR2 FQNEAQ. Trimming took 5 bases from V and 10 from J; bases not matched to a gene: 22. The CDR3 DNA is TGTGCCAGCAGCACCCATTTCCCGGGACAGGGGGACGGGGGAAGATCACCCCTCCACTTT. Residues: CASSTHFPGQGDGGRSPLHF.